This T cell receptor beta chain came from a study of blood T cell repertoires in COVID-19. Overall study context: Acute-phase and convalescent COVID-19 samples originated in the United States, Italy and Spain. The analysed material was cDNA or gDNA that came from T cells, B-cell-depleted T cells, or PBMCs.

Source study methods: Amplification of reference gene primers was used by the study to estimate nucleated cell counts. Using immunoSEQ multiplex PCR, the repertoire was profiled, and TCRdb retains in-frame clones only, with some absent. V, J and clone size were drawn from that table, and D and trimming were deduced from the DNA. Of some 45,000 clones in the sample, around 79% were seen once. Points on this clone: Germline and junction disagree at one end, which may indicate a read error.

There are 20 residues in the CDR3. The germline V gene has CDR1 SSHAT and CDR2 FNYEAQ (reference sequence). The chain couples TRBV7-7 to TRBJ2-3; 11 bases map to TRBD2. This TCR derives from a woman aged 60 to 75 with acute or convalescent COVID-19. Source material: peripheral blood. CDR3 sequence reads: CASSSTARLAGRTSTDTQYF. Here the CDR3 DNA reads TGTGCTAGCAGCTCTACCGCGAGACTAGCGGGACGGACTAGCACAGATACGCAGTATTTT.